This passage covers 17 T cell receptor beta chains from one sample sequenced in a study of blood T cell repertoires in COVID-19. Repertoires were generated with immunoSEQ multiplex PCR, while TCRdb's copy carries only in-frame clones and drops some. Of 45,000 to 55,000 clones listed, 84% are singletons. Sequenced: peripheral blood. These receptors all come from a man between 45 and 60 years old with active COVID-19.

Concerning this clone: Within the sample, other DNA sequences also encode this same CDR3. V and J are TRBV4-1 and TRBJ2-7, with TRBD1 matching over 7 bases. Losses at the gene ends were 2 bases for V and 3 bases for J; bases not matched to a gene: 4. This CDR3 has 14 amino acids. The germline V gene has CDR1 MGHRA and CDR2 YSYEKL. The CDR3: CASSQRDSGYEQYF. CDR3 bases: TGCGCCAGCAGCCAACGGGACAGCGGCTACGAGCAGTACTTC.

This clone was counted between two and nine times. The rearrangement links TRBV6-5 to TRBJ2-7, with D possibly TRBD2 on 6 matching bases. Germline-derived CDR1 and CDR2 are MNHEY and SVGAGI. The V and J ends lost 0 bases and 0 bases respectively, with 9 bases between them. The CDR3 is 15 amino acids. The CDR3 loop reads CASSYSGGPSYEQYF. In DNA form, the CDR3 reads TGTGCCAGCAGTTACTCCGGGGGACCCTCCTACGAGCAGTACTTC.

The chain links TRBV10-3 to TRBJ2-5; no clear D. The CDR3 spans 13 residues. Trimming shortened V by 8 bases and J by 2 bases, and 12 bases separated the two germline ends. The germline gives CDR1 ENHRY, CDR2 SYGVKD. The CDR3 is CAIATLSQETQYF. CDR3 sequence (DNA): TGTGCCATCGCGACTCTAAGTCAAGAGACCCAGTACTTC.

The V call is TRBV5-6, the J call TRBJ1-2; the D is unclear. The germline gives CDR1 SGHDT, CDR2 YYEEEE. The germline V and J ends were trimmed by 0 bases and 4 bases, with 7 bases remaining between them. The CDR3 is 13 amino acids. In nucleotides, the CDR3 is TGTGCCAGCAGCTTGGCCTCCTCCTATGGCTACACCTTC. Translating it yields CASSLASSYGYTF.

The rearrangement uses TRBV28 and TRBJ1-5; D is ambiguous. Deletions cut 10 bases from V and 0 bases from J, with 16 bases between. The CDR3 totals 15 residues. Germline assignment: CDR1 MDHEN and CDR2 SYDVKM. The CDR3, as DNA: TGTGCCACCACCCGAGGGCATGATAGCAATCAGCCCCAGCATTTT. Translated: CATTRGHDSNQPQHF.

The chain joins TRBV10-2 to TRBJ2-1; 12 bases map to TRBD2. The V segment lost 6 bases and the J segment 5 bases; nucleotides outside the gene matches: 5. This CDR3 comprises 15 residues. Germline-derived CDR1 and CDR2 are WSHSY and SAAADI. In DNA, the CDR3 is TGCGCCAGCAGCCAGACTAGCGGGGGCCACAATGAGCAGTTCTTC. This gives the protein CASSQTSGGHNEQFF.

The CDR3 DNA reads as TGTGCCAGCAGCCAAGACCCGGTCTACTACGAGCAGTACTTC. It encodes CASSQDPVYYEQYF. This chain links TRBV4-2 with TRBJ2-7; no definite D call. The CDR3 sequence is 14 residues long. Trimming cost V 0 bases and J 3 bases, with 9 bases left between them. Germline assignment: CDR1 LGHNA and CDR2 YNFKEQ.

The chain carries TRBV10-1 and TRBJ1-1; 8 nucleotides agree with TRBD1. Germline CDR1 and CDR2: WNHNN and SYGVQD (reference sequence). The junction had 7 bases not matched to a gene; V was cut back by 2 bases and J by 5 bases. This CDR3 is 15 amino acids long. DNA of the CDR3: TGCGCCAGCAGTGAGACGCAGGGGGCGCAGACTGAAGCTTTCTTT. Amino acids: CASSETQGAQTEAFF.

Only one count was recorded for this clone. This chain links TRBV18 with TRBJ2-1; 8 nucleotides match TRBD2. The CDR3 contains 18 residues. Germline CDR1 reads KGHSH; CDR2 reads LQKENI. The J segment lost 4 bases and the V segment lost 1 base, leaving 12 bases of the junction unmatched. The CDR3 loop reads CASSPQGPGTSRYNEQFF. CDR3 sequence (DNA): TGTGCCAGCTCACCACAGGGTCCTGGGACTAGTCGGTACAATGAGCAGTTCTTC.

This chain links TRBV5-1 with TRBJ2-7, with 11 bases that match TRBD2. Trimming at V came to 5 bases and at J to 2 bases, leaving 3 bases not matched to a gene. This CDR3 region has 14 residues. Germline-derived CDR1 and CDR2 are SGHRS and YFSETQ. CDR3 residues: CASSISGGAYEQYF. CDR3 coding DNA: TGCGCCAGCAGTATTAGCGGGGGGGCCTACGAGCAGTACTTC.

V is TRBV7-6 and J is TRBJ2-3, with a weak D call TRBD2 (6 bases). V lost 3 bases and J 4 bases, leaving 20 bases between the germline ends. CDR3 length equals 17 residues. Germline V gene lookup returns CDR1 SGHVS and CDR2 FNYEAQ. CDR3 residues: CASSFPFGGERSDTQYF. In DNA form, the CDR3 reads TGTGCCAGCAGCTTCCCCTTCGGCGGGGAAAGGTCAGATACGCAGTATTTT.

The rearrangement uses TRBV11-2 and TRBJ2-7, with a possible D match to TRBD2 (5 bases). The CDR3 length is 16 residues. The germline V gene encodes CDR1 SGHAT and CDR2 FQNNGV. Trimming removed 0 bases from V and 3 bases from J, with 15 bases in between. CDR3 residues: CASSLEGSGLYYEQYF. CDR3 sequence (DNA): TGTGCCAGCAGCTTAGAGGGGTCAGGACTTTACTACGAGCAGTACTTC.

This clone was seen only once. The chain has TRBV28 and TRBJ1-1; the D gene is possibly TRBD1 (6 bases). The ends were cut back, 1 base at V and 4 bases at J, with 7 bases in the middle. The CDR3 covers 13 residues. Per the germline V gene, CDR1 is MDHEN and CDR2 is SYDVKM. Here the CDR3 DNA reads TGTGCCAGCAGTTTATACAGGGCCACTGAAGCTTTCTTT. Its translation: CASSLYRATEAFF.

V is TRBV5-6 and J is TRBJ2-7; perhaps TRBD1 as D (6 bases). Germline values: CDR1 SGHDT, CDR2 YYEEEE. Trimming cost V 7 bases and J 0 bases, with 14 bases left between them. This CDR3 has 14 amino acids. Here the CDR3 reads CASCPGDNSYEQYF. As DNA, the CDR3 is TGTGCCAGCTGCCCCGGGGACAACTCCTACGAGCAGTACTTC. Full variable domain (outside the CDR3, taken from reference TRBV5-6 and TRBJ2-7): DAGVTQSPTHLIKTRGQQVTLRCSPKSGHDTVSWYQQALGQGPQFIFQYYEEEERQRGNFPDRFSGHQFPNYSSELNVNALLLGDSALYLCASCPGDNSYEQYFGPGTRLTVT.

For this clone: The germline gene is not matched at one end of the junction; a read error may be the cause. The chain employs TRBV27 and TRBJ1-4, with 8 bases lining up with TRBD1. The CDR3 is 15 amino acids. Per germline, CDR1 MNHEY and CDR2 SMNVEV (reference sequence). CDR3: CASSLHRGWNGKLFF. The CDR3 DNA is TGTGCCAGCAGCTTACACAGGGGGTGGAATGGAAAACTGTTTTTT.

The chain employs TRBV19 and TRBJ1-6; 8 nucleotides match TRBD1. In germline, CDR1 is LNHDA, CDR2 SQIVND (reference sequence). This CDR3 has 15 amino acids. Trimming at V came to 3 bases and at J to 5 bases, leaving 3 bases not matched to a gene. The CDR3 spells CASSIQTGDNSPLHF. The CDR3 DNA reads TGTGCCAGTAGTATTCAGACAGGGGATAATTCACCCCTCCACTTT.

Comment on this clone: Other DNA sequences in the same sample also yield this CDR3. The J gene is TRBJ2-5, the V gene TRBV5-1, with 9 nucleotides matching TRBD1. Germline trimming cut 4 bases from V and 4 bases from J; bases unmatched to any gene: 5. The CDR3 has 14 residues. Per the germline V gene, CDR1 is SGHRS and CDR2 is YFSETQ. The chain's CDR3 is CASSPGQGLETQYF. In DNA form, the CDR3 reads TGCGCCAGCAGCCCGGGACAGGGCTTAGAGACCCAGTACTTC.